The 23 T cell receptor beta chains listed next were all sequenced from one sample in a study of control samples from healthy donors and cancer patients. Assay used: immunoSEQ multiplex PCR; TCRdb lists only in-frame clones, some missing. The sample has 60,000 to 100,000 clones; 89% are singletons. Sequencing used blood. The receptors come from a man between 45 and 60 years old in good health.

V gene TRBV25-1 combines with J gene TRBJ2-3; 9 bases are shared with TRBD2. This CDR3 has 15 residues. V was pared by 7 bases and J by 0 bases, with 5 bases of the junction left unmatched. CDR1 and CDR2 from the germline V gene are MGHDK and SYGVNS. This CDR3 is CASTKSGGSTDTQYF. CDR3 DNA: TGTGCCAGCACCAAGAGCGGGGGGAGCACAGATACGCAGTATTTT.

The genes are TRBV7-2 and TRBJ2-7, with 9 bases matching TRBD2. Germline V CDR1 and CDR2: SGHTA, FQGNSA. The CDR3 extends over 15 amino acids. J lost 2 bases, V lost 4 bases, and 6 bases had no gene match. The CDR3 sequence: CASSYSSGGPYEQYF. CDR3 coding DNA: TGTGCCAGCAGCTACAGTAGCGGGGGCCCCTACGAGCAGTACTTC.

The J gene is TRBJ2-7, the V gene TRBV30, with 10 bases lining up with TRBD1. The CDR3 contains 14 residues. Unmatched junction bases numbered 4, after V lost 5 bases and J lost 0 bases. CDR1 and CDR2 from the germline V gene are GTSNPN and SVGIG (reference sequence). CDR3 sequence (DNA): TGTGCCTGGGAGGGACAGGGGTTCTCCTACGAGCAGTACTTC. Translated: CAWEGQGFSYEQYF.

This chain connects TRBV7-2 to TRBJ2-7; a possible D gene is TRBD1 (6 bases). This CDR3 spans 16 amino acids. V dropped 1 base and J dropped 1 base, with 14 bases sitting between them. Germline V CDR1 and CDR2: SGHTA, FQGNSA. The CDR3 here is CASSLVPGEPSYEQYF. CDR3 nucleotide sequence: TGTGCCAGCAGCTTAGTTCCAGGGGAGCCGTCCTACGAGCAGTACTTC.

The chain combines TRBV25-1 with TRBJ1-1; 8 nucleotides match TRBD1. The CDR3 runs to 14 residues. V trimming: 6 bases; J trimming: 4 bases; junction bases outside the gene matches: 7. Germline V CDR1 and CDR2: MGHDK, SYGVNS. The CDR3 is CASRRATGVTEAFF. CDR3 bases: TGTGCCAGCAGGAGGGCGACAGGGGTCACTGAAGCTTTCTTT.

The V call is TRBV7-9, the J call TRBJ1-6; D remains ambiguous. This CDR3 contains 12 residues. Germline V gives CDR1 SEHNR, CDR2 FQNEAQ (reference sequence). Trimming took 2 bases from V and 9 from J, leaving 5 bases between them. CDR3 loop: CASSLTTSPLHF. The CDR3 DNA follows: TGTGCCAGCAGCTTAACGACTTCACCCCTCCACTTT.

The gene calls are TRBV10-3 and TRBJ1-4; D is unclear. This CDR3 spans 13 amino acids. Trimming cost V 5 bases and J 6 bases, with 10 bases left between them. CDR1 and CDR2 from the germline V gene are ENHRY and SYGVKD. The CDR3 here is CAISQSLHEKLFF. The DNA for the CDR3 is TGTGCCATCAGTCAAAGTCTACATGAAAAACTGTTTTTT.

The chain has TRBV7-2 and TRBJ1-1; 9 bases map to TRBD1. The CDR3 loop spans 14 amino acids. With V trimmed by 2 bases and J by 5 bases, 3 bases remained unmatched. Germline V CDR1 and CDR2: SGHTA, FQGNSA. The CDR3 sequence: CASSLNRGQTEAFF. As DNA, the CDR3 is TGTGCCAGCAGCTTAAACAGGGGGCAGACTGAAGCTTTCTTT. The full variable domain, rest sourced from reference TRBV7-2 and TRBJ1-1, is GAGVSQSPSNKVTEKGKDVELRCDPISGHTALYWYRQSLGQGLEFLIYFQGNSAPDKSGLPSDRFSAERTGGSVSTLTIQRTQQEDSAVYLCASSLNRGQTEAFFGQGTRLTVV.

The genes are TRBV29-1 and TRBJ2-7, with D possibly called TRBD1 or TRBD2 (6 bases each). Germline V gene sequence: CDR1 SQVTM, CDR2 ANQGSEA. The CDR3 sequence is 13 residues long. V was shortened by 4 bases and J by 4 bases, with 14 bases between the two germline ends. CDR3 amino acids: CSVGDTGVYEQYF. CDR3 coding DNA: TGCAGCGTTGGGGACACGGGGGTTTACGAGCAGTACTTC.

This clone appeared a few times. This chain links TRBV5-5 with TRBJ1-2, with 7 bases identical to TRBD1. Germline V CDR1 and CDR2: SGHKS, YYEKEE (reference sequence). The CDR3 totals 15 residues. The junction had 6 bases not matched to a gene; V was cut back by 0 bases and J by 4 bases. CDR3 in amino acids: CASSLETGVGYGYTF. For the CDR3, the DNA is TGTGCCAGCAGCTTGGAAACAGGGGTCGGCTATGGCTACACCTTC.

The chain joins TRBV7-6 to TRBJ1-2; D perhaps matches TRBD1 (6 bases). CDR3 length: 14 residues. V was cut by 2 bases and J by 4 bases, with 11 bases left in between. Germline loops: CDR1 SGHVS, CDR2 FNYEAQ. The CDR3 here is CASSLRGAGYGYTF. The CDR3, as DNA: TGTGCCAGCAGCTTAAGGGGGGCCGGCTATGGCTACACCTTC.

The chain employs TRBV6-5 and TRBJ1-1, with D perhaps TRBD1 (5 bases). Per germline, CDR1 MNHEY and CDR2 SVGAGI. The CDR3 contains 12 residues. Trimming left V 2 bases short and J 6 bases short, with 7 bases between. CDR3 loop: CASSYRGSEAFF. The DNA of the CDR3 is TGTGCCAGCAGTTACAGGGGTTCTGAAGCTTTCTTT.

The V call is TRBV19, the J call TRBJ1-2; D gene unclear. In germline, CDR1 is LNHDA, CDR2 SQIVND (reference sequence). This CDR3 is 13 amino acids long. V was cut by 5 bases and J by 14 bases, with 21 bases left in between. CDR3 DNA: TGTGCCAGTAGTCCATCGGACGGTGGTAGAGAGACCTTC. Amino acids: CASSPSDGGRETF.

The CDR3 nucleotides are TGCGCCAGCAGCCACTCACTACGGGGACCGACGAACACTGAAGCTTTCTTT. It translates to CASSHSLRGPTNTEAFF. V and J are TRBV4-3 and TRBJ1-1, with D perhaps matching TRBD1 (5 bases). Trimming left V 3 bases short and J 1 base short, with 18 bases between. The CDR3 runs 17 residues. Germline CDR1 and CDR2: LGHNA and YSLEER.

The CDR3 is CASSLSPGLGSSTDTQYF. In nucleotides, the CDR3 is TGTGCCAGCAGTTTATCCCCTGGGCTCGGGAGTAGCACAGATACGCAGTATTTT. The genes are TRBV28 and TRBJ2-3, with D perhaps TRBD2 (6 bases). The ends were cut back, 1 base at V and 0 bases at J, with 17 bases in the middle. The CDR3 is 18 amino acids. Germline V gene sequence: CDR1 MDHEN, CDR2 SYDVKM.

V and J are TRBV7-3 and TRBJ2-5; possibly TRBD2 for D (5 bases). Germline V gene sequence: CDR1 SGHTA, CDR2 FQGTGA. V gave up 2 bases and J gave up 11 bases, with 21 bases separating them. CDR3 length: 15 residues. This chain's CDR3 is CASSLGVSSEEPQYF. CDR3 coding DNA: TGTGCCAGCAGCTTAGGAGTCAGTAGCGAGGAACCTCAGTACTTC.

The rearrangement uses TRBV27 and TRBJ1-2; no firm D call. Per the germline V gene, CDR1 is MNHEY and CDR2 is SMNVEV (reference sequence). This CDR3 spans 15 amino acids. V was clipped by 7 bases and J by 1 base, with 16 bases between them. The CDR3: CASTPTPAVNYGYTF. The DNA for the CDR3 is TGTGCCAGCACCCCCACCCCCGCAGTTAACTATGGCTACACCTTC.

V usage is TRBV27 and J usage is TRBJ1-4; 8 bases line up with TRBD1. Germline assignment: CDR1 MNHEY and CDR2 SMNVEV (reference sequence). There are 15 residues in the CDR3. Trimming took 5 bases from V and 8 from J; bases not matched to a gene: 10. CDR3 bases: TGTGCCAGCAGTGAGACAGGGGAGGAGGGCGAAAAACTGTTTTTT. The encoded protein is CASSETGEEGEKLFF.

The chain combines TRBV4-2 with TRBJ1-3, with D unresolved. The CDR3 has 18 residues. Germline CDR1 reads LGHNA; CDR2 reads YNFKEQ. V lost 0 bases and J 0 bases, leaving 15 bases between the germline ends. CDR3 protein: CASSQDLPQRHSGNTIYF. Written as DNA, the CDR3 is TGTGCCAGCAGCCAAGATCTCCCCCAGAGGCACTCTGGAAACACCATATATTTT.

This clone was observed once. The chain carries TRBV6-2 or TRBV6-3 and TRBJ1-4, with D uncertain. This CDR3 comprises 14 residues. The ends were cut back, 6 bases at V and 8 bases at J, with 16 bases in the middle. In germline, CDR1 is MNHEY, CDR2 SVGEGT. CDR3 sequence reads: CASSRPVSGEKLFF. The DNA for the CDR3 is TGTGCCAGCAGCCGCCCCGTCAGCGGCGAAAAACTGTTTTTT.

CDR3 in amino acids: CASSLARGGQSDTDTQYF. CDR3 coding DNA: TGTGCCAGCAGCTTAGCGCGCGGGGGCCAGTCGGACACAGATACGCAGTATTTT. The rearrangement joins TRBV7-2 to TRBJ2-3; the D gene is possibly TRBD2 (7 bases). The CDR3 consists of 18 residues. CDR1 is SGHTA and CDR2 is FQGNSA in the germline V gene. V was trimmed by 0 bases and J by 2 bases, leaving 18 bases between them.

The rearrangement joins TRBV10-2 to TRBJ2-2; D not certain. V gave up 4 bases and J gave up 6 bases, with 0 bases separating them. The CDR3 sequence is 10 residues long. The germline gives CDR1 WSHSY, CDR2 SAAADI. The CDR3 region has the DNA TGCGCCAGCAGTGCCGGGGAGCTGTTTTTT. Translated, it gives CASSAGELFF.

V and J are TRBV2 and TRBJ2-3; possibly TRBD1 for D (6 bases). CDR3 length equals 14 residues. Germline CDR1 SNHLY, CDR2 FYNNEI. V shed 7 bases and J shed 3 bases, with 14 bases lying between them. As DNA, the CDR3 is TGTGCCAGCACCGATAGCGACAGGACAGATACGCAGTATTTT. It specifies CASTDSDRTDTQYF. Full variable domain (outside the CDR3, taken from reference TRBV2 and TRBJ2-3): EPEVTQTPSHQVTQMGQEVILRCVPISNHLYFYWYRQILGQKVEFLVSFYNNEISEKSEIFDDQFSVERPDGSNFTLKIRSTKLEDSAMYFCASTDSDRTDTQYFGPGTRLTVL.